Presented here are 25 T cell receptor beta chains from one specimen sequenced in a study of molecular identifiers for immune sequencing clone quantification. MiXCR was run by TCRdb on the PCR reads, yielding one entry per CDR3 protein. In the table there are over 550,000 distinct CDR3 sequences, about 25% of which are singletons. Sequenced: naive CD8+ T cells from blood, with Jurkat cell RNA spiked in. Subset noted: FACS-sorted CD8+CD4-CCR7+CD45RA+ naive T cells. The receptors here all came from a human donor in good health. Some libraries in this study had Jurkat cell RNA spiked in.

The V call is TRBV27, the J call TRBJ1-5; D is ambiguous. The CDR3 sequence is 13 residues long. CDR1 and CDR2 from the germline V gene are MNHEY and SMNVEV (reference sequence). Trimming stripped 1 base from V and 7 bases from J, with 8 bases between. This CDR3 is CASSLYIGQPQHF. DNA of the CDR3: TGTGCCAGCAGTTTATATATAGGACAGCCCCAGCATTTT.

This clonotype was seen many times. V and J are TRBV29-1 and TRBJ1-3, with D perhaps matching TRBD1 (6 bases). Germline lookup yields CDR1 SQVTM and CDR2 ANQGSEA. This CDR3 contains 13 residues. Trimming stripped 5 bases from V and 8 bases from J, with 16 bases between. The CDR3 sequence is CSVRDNTLHTIYF. CDR3 DNA: TGCAGCGTTCGGGACAACACCCTACACACCATATATTTT.

This clonotype was detected many times. This rearrangement joins TRBV7-9 to TRBJ2-4; 9 bases are shared with TRBD2. The J segment lost 0 bases and the V segment lost 4 bases, leaving 22 bases of the junction unmatched. CDR1 and CDR2 (germline): SEHNR, FQNEAQ (reference sequence). The CDR3 spans 22 residues. The CDR3 here is CASSSPLRLAEDEVRAKNIQYF. CDR3 nucleotides: TGTGCCAGCAGCTCCCCTCTCCGACTAGCGGAGGACGAAGTTAGAGCCAAAAACATTCAGTACTTC.

As concerns this clonotype: This may stem from a read error, because a much larger clone lies one nucleotide away. The chain recombines TRBV5-6 with TRBJ2-1, with D possibly being TRBD1 or TRBD2 (5 bases each). Trimming removed 6 bases from V and 8 bases from J, with 30 bases in between. Germline V gene sequence: CDR1 SGHDT, CDR2 YYEEEE. There are 18 residues in the CDR3. The CDR3 DNA reads TGTGCCAGCATGGGGGAGACGCCTGAAGTCGGGAAGTCCGATGAGCAGTTCTTC. It is translated as CASMGETPEVGKSDEQFF.

This clonotype has just a few counts. The gene calls are TRBV7-9 and TRBJ2-1; 8 nucleotides line up with TRBD2. Germline CDR1 reads SEHNR; CDR2 reads FQNEAQ (reference sequence). The CDR3 totals 15 residues. Trimming at V came to 5 bases and at J to 7 bases, leaving 10 bases not matched to a gene. The CDR3 sequence is CASSPAGGGPNEQFF. CDR3 nucleotides: TGTGCCAGCAGCCCTGCAGGCGGGGGGCCTAATGAGCAGTTCTTC. Full variable domain (missing parts from reference TRBV7-9 and TRBJ2-1): DTGVSQNPRHKITKRGQNVTFRCDPISEHNRLYWYRQTLGQGPEFLTYFQNEAQLEKSRLLSDRFSAERPKGSFSTLEIQRTEQGDSAMYLCASSPAGGGPNEQFFGPGTRLTVL.

This clonotype has just a few counts. The rearrangement links TRBV28 to TRBJ2-7, with a weak D call TRBD1 (7 bases). This CDR3 comprises 15 residues. Germline lookup yields CDR1 MDHEN and CDR2 SYDVKM. V lost 2 bases and J lost 3, with 14 bases in between. The DNA for the CDR3 is TGTGCCAGCAGTTTAGCCGGGGGACAGCGCTACGAGCAGTACTTC. Amino acids: CASSLAGGQRYEQYF.

This chain links TRBV6-6 with TRBJ1-4; 9 bases fit TRBD1. Trimming cost V 2 bases and J 7 bases; bases outside gene matches: 8. CDR1 is MNHNY, CDR2 SVGAGI, per germline (reference sequence). This CDR3 has 16 amino acids. The CDR3 DNA is TGTGCCAGCAGTTACGCCCGACAGGGGGTCGGTGAAAAACTGTTTTTT. Encoded protein: CASSYARQGVGEKLFF.

There are many counts of this clonotype. The chain couples TRBV7-2 to TRBJ2-3; 11 bases align to TRBD1. The CDR3 contains 17 residues. J lost 6 bases, V lost 2 bases, and 10 bases had no gene match. The germline CDR1 and CDR2 sequences are SGHTA and FQGNSA. CDR3 sequence (DNA): TGTGCCAGCAGCTTATTTCCAGGACAGGGGGCGTTGGATACGCAGTATTTT. It codes for CASSLFPGQGALDTQYF. Full variable domain (rest looked up from reference TRBV7-2 and TRBJ2-3): GAGVSQSPSNKVTEKGKDVELRCDPISGHTALYWYRQSLGQGLEFLIYFQGNSAPDKSGLPSDRFSAERTGGSVSTLTIQRTQQEDSAVYLCASSLFPGQGALDTQYFGPGTRLTVL.

Remarks on this clonotype: This may be a read error: a much more frequent sequence differs by one nucleotide. This sequence joins TRBV11-2 and TRBJ2-7; 8 bases map to TRBD2. The V gene's germline CDR1 is SGHAT and CDR2 FQNNGV. The length of the CDR3 is 15 residues. The CDR3 loop is CASSLGSGGFYERYF. The DNA for the CDR3 is TGTGCCAGCAGCTTAGGGTCGGGGGGGTTCTACGAGCGGTACTTC.

This clonotype was picked up many times. J is TRBJ1-2 and V is TRBV29-1; D remains ambiguous. Germline lookup yields CDR1 SQVTM and CDR2 ANQGSEA. V shed 3 bases and J shed 1 base, with 15 bases lying between them. The CDR3 is made up of 15 amino acids. CDR3 in DNA: TGCAGCGTTGATGGCGGGCCAGGAATTAACTATGGCTACACCTTC. Translated: CSVDGGPGINYGYTF.

This clonotype came up a few times. The chain joins TRBV5-1 to TRBJ2-1; a weak D match, TRBD2 (5 bases). Trimming cost V 1 base and J 5 bases, with 13 bases left between them. Germline CDR1 SGHRS, CDR2 YFSETQ. The CDR3 has 15 amino acids. This chain's CDR3 is CASSLLRAEDNEQFF. Written as DNA, the CDR3 is TGCGCCAGCAGCTTGCTACGAGCGGAGGACAATGAGCAGTTCTTC.

This clonotype was recorded a few times. The CDR3 protein is CASSLRTTGLTNYGYTF. The CDR3 DNA sequence: TGTGCCAGCAGCCTTCGAACTACAGGGCTAACTAACTATGGCTACACCTTC. This sequence joins TRBV14 and TRBJ1-2, with a tentative D call TRBD1 (6 bases). The V end lost 4 bases, the J end lost 0 bases, and 18 bases lay between the germline ends. From germline, CDR1 is SGHDN and CDR2 FVKESK. This CDR3 has 17 residues.

This chain joins TRBV7-9 and TRBJ2-7; TRBD1 might be the D (6 bases). V lost 5 bases, J lost 5 bases, and 19 bases lay in between. This CDR3 contains 15 residues. Germline values: CDR1 SEHNR, CDR2 FQNEAQ (reference sequence). The CDR3 DNA reads as TGTGCCAGCAGCGGAACACGGGACACCAGTCACGAGCAGTACTTC. As protein: CASSGTRDTSHEQYF.

The chain recombines TRBV11-2 with TRBJ2-1; tentative D call: TRBD2 (6 bases). The CDR3 contains 17 residues. Trimming left V 6 bases short and J 0 bases short, with 18 bases between. Per the germline V gene, CDR1 is SGHAT and CDR2 is FQNNGV. The CDR3 DNA is TGTGCCAGCAGTCCACCCCGGGACTCGAGCTCCTACAATGAGCAGTTCTTC. Translating gives CASSPPRDSSSYNEQFF.

J is TRBJ2-7 and V is TRBV27; 7 bases align to TRBD1. From germline, CDR1 is MNHEY and CDR2 SMNVEV (reference sequence). The CDR3 sequence is 14 residues long. The trim removed 5 bases at V and 3 bases at J, leaving 7 bases unmatched. The DNA of the CDR3 is TGTGCCAGCAGTGTGGGACAGCACAACTACGAGCAGTACTTC. Protein product: CASSVGQHNYEQYF.

Note on this clonotype: One base away lies a much larger clone, so this may be a sequencing read error. The V call is TRBV28, the J call TRBJ2-3, with D possibly being TRBD2 (6 bases). The V end lost 3 bases, the J end lost 2 bases, and 12 bases lay between the germline ends. Germline V CDR1 and CDR2: MDHEN, SYDVKM. This CDR3 has 15 amino acids. CDR3 residues: CASSLGGRYTDTQYF. CDR3 sequence (DNA): TGTGCCAGCAGTTTGGGAGGTCGCTACACAGATACGCAGTATTTT.

The chain recombines TRBV9 with TRBJ2-5; tentatively, D is TRBD2 (7 bases). Looked up from germline, CDR1 is SGDLS and CDR2 is YYNGEE. V was pared by 0 bases and J by 4 bases, with 16 bases between. This CDR3 comprises 16 residues. CDR3 loop: CASSVEGGGAPETQYF. The DNA for the CDR3 is TGTGCCAGCAGCGTAGAAGGAGGGGGGGCCCCAGAGACCCAGTACTTC.

This clonotype was observed at least ten times. This rearrangement joins TRBV7-9 to TRBJ1-1; D not certain. The V end lost 4 bases, the J end lost 2 bases, and 11 bases lay between the germline ends. This CDR3 contains 14 residues. CDR1 and CDR2 from the germline V gene are SEHNR and FQNEAQ (reference sequence). The chain's CDR3 is CASSSPSRNTEAFF. CDR3 nucleotides: TGTGCCAGCAGCTCTCCCTCGCGAAACACTGAAGCTTTCTTT. Full variable domain (remainder filled in from reference TRBV7-9 and TRBJ1-1): DTGVSQNPRHKITKRGQNVTFRCDPISEHNRLYWYRQTLGQGPEFLTYFQNEAQLEKSRLLSDRFSAERPKGSFSTLEIQRTEQGDSAMYLCASSSPSRNTEAFFGQGTRLTVV.

This chain connects TRBV9 to TRBJ2-5; weak D call: TRBD2 (6 bases). CDR1 and CDR2 (germline): SGDLS, YYNGEE. This CDR3 is 14 amino acids long. V was cut by 0 bases and J by 7 bases, with 13 bases left in between. CDR3 nucleotides: TGTGCCAGCAGCGTAGGGGTAGCGGTGGGGACCCAGTACTTC. Translating gives CASSVGVAVGTQYF.

The rearrangement links TRBV27 to TRBJ2-7; D gene unclear. Trimming stripped 6 bases from V and 2 bases from J, with 11 bases between. The CDR3 runs 13 residues. Germline V gene lookup returns CDR1 MNHEY and CDR2 SMNVEV (reference sequence). The CDR3 reads CASRSGPTYEQYF. CDR3 DNA: TGTGCCAGCAGGTCGGGCCCAACCTACGAGCAGTACTTC.

As concerns this clonotype: A much larger clone sits a single nucleotide away, making a read error possible. This rearrangement joins TRBV12-3 or TRBV12-4 to TRBJ1-1; TRBD1 is a possible D gene (6 bases). The ends were cut back, 6 bases at V and 3 bases at J, with 14 bases in the middle. This CDR3 region has 14 residues. The CDR3 here is CASSNRENDTEAFF. Written as DNA, the CDR3 is TGTGCCAGCAGCAACAGGGAAAACGACACTGAAGCTTTCTTT.

This clonotype occurred a few times. This clone may be a read error of a much larger clone one base away. The chain combines TRBV12-3 or TRBV12-4 with TRBJ1-1; D gene uncertain. V was shortened by 8 bases and J by 7 bases, with 17 bases between the two germline ends. The CDR3 covers 13 residues. CDR3 sequence reads: CASCPRRESEAFF. In DNA, the CDR3 is TGTGCCAGCTGTCCAAGGCGAGAGAGTGAAGCTTTCTTT.

Points on this clonotype: The DNA is omitted, as the CDR3 cannot be located on it reliably, and the CDR3 follows TCRdb's listing. The CDR3 spells CASSLVGTGTETFF. This chain joins TRBV7-2 and TRBJ1-1; whether TRBD1, the table's D call, matches the DNA was not checked. Both ends counted, the CDR3 spans 14 residues. Germline V gives CDR1 SGHTA, CDR2 FQGNSA.

The chain recombines TRBV20-1 with TRBJ2-7, with D perhaps TRBD2 (6 bases). The V and J ends lost 0 bases and 6 bases respectively, with 18 bases between them. Germline CDR1 and CDR2: DFQATT and SNEGSKA (reference sequence). The CDR3 length is 15 residues. CDR3 residues: CSARDLGDPAGEQYF. The CDR3 region has the DNA TGCAGTGCTAGAGATTTAGGGGACCCAGCGGGCGAGCAGTACTTC.

For this clonotype: This may stem from a read error, because a much larger clone lies one nucleotide away. V usage is TRBV29-1 and J usage is TRBJ2-7; D uncertain. Germline assignment: CDR1 SQVTM and CDR2 ANQGSEA. Trimming pared 4 bases from V and 2 bases from J, leaving 12 bases between. This CDR3 contains 13 residues. The CDR3 coding sequence is TGCAGCGTTGTCGCGGACCGCACCTACGAGCAGTACTTC. Protein product: CSVVADRTYEQYF.